The source of this T cell receptor beta chain is a study of blood T cell repertoires in COVID-19. Study at large: Samples taken during acute and convalescent COVID-19 were collected in the United States, Italy and Spain.

With respect to this clone: Different DNA sequences within this sample yield the same CDR3.

The participants were between about 18 and 90 years old and came from some 23 US areas. Recovered Cohort 3 donors showed two negative PCRs, clearance, or symptom resolution. Germline V gives CDR1 MNHEY, CDR2 SMNVEV (reference sequence). This CDR3 contains 13 residues. Trimming removed 6 bases from V and 7 bases from J, with 13 bases in between. Sequencing used immunoSEQ multiplex PCR; TCRdb keeps in-frame clones, though not all of them. Among 210,000 or so clones, about 90% were seen once, and the ten largest hold 11%. The clonotype was recovered from a man younger than 45 who had recovered from COVID-19. The specimen was PBMCs or T cells enriched from blood (not recorded which). The gene calls are TRBV27 and TRBJ1-5, with D perhaps TRBD1 (5 bases). In nucleotides, the CDR3 is TGTGCCAGCAGCCCCGTAGGGGTCCAGCCCCAGCATTTT. Translation gives CASSPVGVQPQHF.